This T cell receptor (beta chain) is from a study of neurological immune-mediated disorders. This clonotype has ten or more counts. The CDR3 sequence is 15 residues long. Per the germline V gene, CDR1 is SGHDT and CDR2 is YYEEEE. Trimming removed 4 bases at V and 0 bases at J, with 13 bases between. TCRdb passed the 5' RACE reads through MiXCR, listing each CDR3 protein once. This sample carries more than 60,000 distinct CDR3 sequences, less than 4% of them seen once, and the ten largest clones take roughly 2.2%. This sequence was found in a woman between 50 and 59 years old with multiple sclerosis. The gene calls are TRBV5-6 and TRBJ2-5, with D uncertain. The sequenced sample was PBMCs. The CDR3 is CASSPPAMYQETQYF. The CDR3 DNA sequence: TGTGCCAGCAGCCCACCTGCGATGTACCAAGAGACCCAGTACTTC.